The clone carrying this TCR beta chain has a count of ten or more. No antigen is known for it. The assay was immunoSEQ multiplex PCR, and TCRdb's table has in-frame clones only and misses some. The sample shows approximately 26,000 clones, none of them appearing just once. This entry belongs to a study of T cells after posttransplantation cyclophosphamide. Study conclusions and caveats: Blood and skin or GI T cell repertoires showed limited TRB overlap. Donor-recipient repertoire similarity was low at 1-2 months, rising over year one. Recipient CMV seropositivity and CMV reactivation strongly tracked TRB clonality.

This sequence originates from a woman aged 45-59 years in good health, CMV-negative, and a related stem cell transplant donor. Sequenced sample: PBMCs.

DNA for the CDR3: TGCAGCGTTGTACCTACAGGGGGCGGGGAGACCCAGTACTTC. Protein: CSVVPTGGGETQYF. The chain links TRBV29-1 to TRBJ2-5; 9 bases agree with TRBD1. Germline V gene sequence: CDR1 SQVTM, CDR2 ANQGSEA. The junction had 8 bases not matched to a gene; V was cut back by 4 bases and J by 5 bases. CDR3 length equals 14 residues.